These 2 T cell receptor beta chains were sequenced from one sample in a study of OX40 agonist ivuxolimab in advanced cancers. The protocol was immunoSEQ multiplex PCR, while the TCRdb copy is restricted to in-frame clones and leaves out a portion. The sample has 77,000 or so clones, 75% to 90% seen once. The sequenced sample was CD4+ or CD8+ T cells sorted from blood, obtained in a trial of the OX40 agonist ivuxolimab. The receptors originated from an adult with an advanced solid tumor such as melanoma, head and neck, liver or kidney cancer.

The chain is built from TRBV9 and TRBJ2-7, with TRBD2 as a possible D gene (6 bases). Deletions cut 2 bases from V and 0 bases from J, with 15 bases between. CDR1 is SGDLS and CDR2 is YYNGEE in the germline V gene. The CDR3 loop spans 16 amino acids. DNA for the CDR3: TGTGCCAGCAGCGTTGCGGAGGGCAGCAGCTCCTACGAGCAGTACTTC. Encoded protein: CASSVAEGSSSYEQYF.

Notes on this clone: This same CDR3 is encoded by further DNA sequences in the sample. V usage is TRBV6-5 and J usage is TRBJ2-2; D ambiguous. The CDR3 contains 12 residues. V lost 3 bases, J lost 5 bases, and 4 bases lay in between. Per the germline V gene, CDR1 is MNHEY and CDR2 is SVGAGI. CDR3 coding DNA: TGTGCCAGCAGTTATCGGACCGGGGAGCTGTTTTTT. It specifies CASSYRTGELFF.